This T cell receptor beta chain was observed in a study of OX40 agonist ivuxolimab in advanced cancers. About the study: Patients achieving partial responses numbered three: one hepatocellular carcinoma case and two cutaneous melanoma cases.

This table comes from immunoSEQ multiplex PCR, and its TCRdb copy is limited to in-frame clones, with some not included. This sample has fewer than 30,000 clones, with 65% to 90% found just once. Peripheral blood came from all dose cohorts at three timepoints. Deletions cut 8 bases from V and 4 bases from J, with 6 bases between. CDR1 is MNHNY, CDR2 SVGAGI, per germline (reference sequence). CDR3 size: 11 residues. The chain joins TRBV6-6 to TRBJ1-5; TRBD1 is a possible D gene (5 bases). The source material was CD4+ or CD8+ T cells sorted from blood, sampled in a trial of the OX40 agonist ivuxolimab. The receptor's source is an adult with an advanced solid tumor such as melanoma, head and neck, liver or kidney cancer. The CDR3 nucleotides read TGTGCCAGCGGGGGGAATCAGCCCCAGCATTTT. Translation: CASGGNQPQHF.